This T cell receptor beta chain was obtained from a study of OX40 agonist ivuxolimab in advanced cancers. This CDR3 region has 15 residues. V was shortened by 0 bases and J by 4 bases, with 11 bases between the two germline ends. Germline CDR1 SGDLS, CDR2 YYNGEE. This clone was picked up a small number of times. Only in-frame clones appear in the TCRdb table, and some are missing; sequencing was by immunoSEQ multiplex PCR. The sample yields approximately 98,000 clones, about 80% seen once. Sequencing used CD4+ or CD8+ T cells sorted from blood, obtained in a trial of the OX40 agonist ivuxolimab. The chain recombines TRBV9 with TRBJ1-5; D uncertain. The receptor was isolated from an adult with an advanced solid tumor such as melanoma, head and neck, liver or kidney cancer. CDR3: CASSVAAGGNQPQHF. CDR3 DNA sequence: TGTGCCAGCAGCGTAGCGGCAGGTGGGAATCAGCCCCAGCATTTT.